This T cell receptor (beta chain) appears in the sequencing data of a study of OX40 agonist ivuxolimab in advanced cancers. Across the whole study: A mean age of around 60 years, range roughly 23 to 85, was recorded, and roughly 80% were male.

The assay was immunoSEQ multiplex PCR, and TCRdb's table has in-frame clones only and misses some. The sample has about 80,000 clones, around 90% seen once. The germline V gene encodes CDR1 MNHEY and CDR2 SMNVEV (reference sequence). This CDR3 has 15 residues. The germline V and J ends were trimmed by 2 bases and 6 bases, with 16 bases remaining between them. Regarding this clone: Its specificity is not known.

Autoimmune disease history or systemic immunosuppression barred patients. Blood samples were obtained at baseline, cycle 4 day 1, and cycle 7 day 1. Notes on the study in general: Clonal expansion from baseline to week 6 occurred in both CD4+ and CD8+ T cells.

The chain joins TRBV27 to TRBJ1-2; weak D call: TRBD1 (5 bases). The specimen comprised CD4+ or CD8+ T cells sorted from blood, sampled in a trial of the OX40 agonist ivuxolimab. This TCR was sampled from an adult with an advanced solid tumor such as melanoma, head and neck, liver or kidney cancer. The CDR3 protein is CASSLRGLPVDGYTF. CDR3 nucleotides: TGTGCCAGCAGTTTAAGGGGCCTCCCGGTGGATGGCTACACCTTC.